The subject of this entry is one TCR beta chain. Its antigen is as yet unknown. Sequencing was performed with immunoSEQ multiplex PCR; in TCRdb, only in-frame clones are kept and a portion is missing. The sample records around 90,000 clones, around 93% being singletons. Germline V gene data show CDR1 as MNHNY and CDR2 as SVGAGI (reference sequence). The V gene end was trimmed by 6 bases and the J gene end by 4 bases; junction bases not matched to a gene: 9. This CDR3 has 14 residues. This entry is derived from a study of graft-versus-host responses after intestinal transplantation. Study-level information: Once they had received anti-thymocyte globulin induction, all recipients took tacrolimus and steroids for approximately 3 years. Study findings and constraints: When patients had graft-donor T cell macrochimerism, their allografts held high graft-versus-host to host-versus-graft clonal ratios. Early post-transplant HvG declines tracked with peak circulating GvH clone levels.

The sequence was obtained from a human donor who was the organ donor for an intestinal transplant. This sequence joins TRBV6-6 and TRBJ2-7; 7 bases map to TRBD2. Sample: unstimulated CD8+ T cells sorted from spleen or lymph node cells, taken before transplant. The CDR3 sequence: CASSIGTNLYEQYF. CDR3 in DNA: TGTGCCAGCAGCATCGGGACTAATCTGTACGAGCAGTACTTC.